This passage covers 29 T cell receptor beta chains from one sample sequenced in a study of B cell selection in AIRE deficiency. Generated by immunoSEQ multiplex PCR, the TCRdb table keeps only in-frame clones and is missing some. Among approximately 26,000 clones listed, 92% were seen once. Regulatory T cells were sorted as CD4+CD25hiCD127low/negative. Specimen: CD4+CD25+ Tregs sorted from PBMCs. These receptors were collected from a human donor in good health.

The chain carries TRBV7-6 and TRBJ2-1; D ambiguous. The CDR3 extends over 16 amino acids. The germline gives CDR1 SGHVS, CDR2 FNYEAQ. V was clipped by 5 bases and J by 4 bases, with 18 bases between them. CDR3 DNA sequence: TGTGCCAGCAGCGGTGGCTACAGATCCTCATACAATGAGCAGTTCTTC. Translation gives CASSGGYRSSYNEQFF. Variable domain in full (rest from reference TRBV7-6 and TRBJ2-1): GAGVSQSPRYKVTKRGQDVALRCDPISGHVSLYWYRQALGQGPEFLTYFNYEAQQDKSGLPNDRFSAERPEGSISTLTIQRTEQRDSAMYRCASSGGYRSSYNEQFFGPGTRLTVL.

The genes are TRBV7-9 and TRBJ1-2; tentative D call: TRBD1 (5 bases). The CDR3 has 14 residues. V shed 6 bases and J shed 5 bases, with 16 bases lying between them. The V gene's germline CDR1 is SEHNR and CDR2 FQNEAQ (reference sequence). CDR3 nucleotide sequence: TGTGCCAGCAGTTGGCGGGGGGATCGGTATGGCTACACCTTC. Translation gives CASSWRGDRYGYTF.

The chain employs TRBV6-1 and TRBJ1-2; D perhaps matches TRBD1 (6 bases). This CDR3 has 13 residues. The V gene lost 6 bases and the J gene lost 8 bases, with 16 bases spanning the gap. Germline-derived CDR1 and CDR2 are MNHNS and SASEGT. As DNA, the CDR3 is TGTGCCAGCAGGTTGACAGGCACCATCGGCTACACCTTC. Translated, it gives CASRLTGTIGYTF.

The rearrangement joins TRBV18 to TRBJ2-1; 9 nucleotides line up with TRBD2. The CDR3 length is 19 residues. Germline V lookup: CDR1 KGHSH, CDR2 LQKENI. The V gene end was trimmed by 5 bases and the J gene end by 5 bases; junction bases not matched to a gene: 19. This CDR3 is CASSEGQANLAGRDNEQFF. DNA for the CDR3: TGTGCCAGCTCAGAAGGACAGGCCAATCTAGCGGGGAGAGACAATGAGCAGTTCTTC. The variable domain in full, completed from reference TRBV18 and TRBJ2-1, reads NAGVMQNPRHLVRRRGQEARLRCSPMKGHSHVYWYRQLPEEGLKFMVYLQKENIIDESGMPKERFSAEFPKEGPSILRIQQVVRGDSAAYFCASSEGQANLAGRDNEQFFGPGTRLTVL.

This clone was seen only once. Here the CDR3 reads CASSSGQPDTEAFF. For the CDR3, the DNA is TGCGCCAGCAGCTCGGGACAGCCGGACACTGAAGCTTTCTTT. This chain joins TRBV5-1 and TRBJ1-1; TRBD1 matches at 7 bases. The CDR3 is made up of 14 amino acids. With 3 bases clipped from V and 3 bases from J, the junction kept 5 bases outside the gene matches. Germline V gives CDR1 SGHRS, CDR2 YFSETQ.

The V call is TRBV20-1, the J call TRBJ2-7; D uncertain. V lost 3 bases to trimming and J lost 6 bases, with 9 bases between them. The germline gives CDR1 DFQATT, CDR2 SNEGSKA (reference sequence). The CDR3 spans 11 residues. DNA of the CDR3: TGCAGTGCTAGGCAACAATTCGAGCAGTACTTC. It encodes CSARQQFEQYF.

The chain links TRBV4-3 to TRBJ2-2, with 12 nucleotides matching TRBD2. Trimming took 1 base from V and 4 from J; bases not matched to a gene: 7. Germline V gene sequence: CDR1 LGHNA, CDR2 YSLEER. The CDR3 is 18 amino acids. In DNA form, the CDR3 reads TGCGCCAGCAGCCAAGGCCGTACTAGCGGGGGGATCACCGGGGAGCTGTTTTTT. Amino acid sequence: CASSQGRTSGGITGELFF.

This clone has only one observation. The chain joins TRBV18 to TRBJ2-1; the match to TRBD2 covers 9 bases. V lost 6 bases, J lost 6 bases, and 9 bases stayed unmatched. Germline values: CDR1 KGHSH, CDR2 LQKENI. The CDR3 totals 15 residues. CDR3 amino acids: CASSPRRGGTNEQFF. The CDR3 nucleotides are TGTGCCAGCTCCCCTCGGCGGGGGGGGACCAATGAGCAGTTCTTC.

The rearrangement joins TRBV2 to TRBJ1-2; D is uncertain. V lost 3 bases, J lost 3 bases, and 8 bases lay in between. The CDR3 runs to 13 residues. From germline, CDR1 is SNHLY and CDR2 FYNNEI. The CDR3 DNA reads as TGTGCCAGCAGTGATGGCGCTCACTATGGCTACACCTTC. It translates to CASSDGAHYGYTF.

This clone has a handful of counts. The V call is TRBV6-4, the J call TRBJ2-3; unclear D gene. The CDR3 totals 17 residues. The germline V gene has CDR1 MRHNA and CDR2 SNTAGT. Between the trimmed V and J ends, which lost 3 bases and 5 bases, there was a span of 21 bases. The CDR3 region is CASSESPPPWSGDTQYF. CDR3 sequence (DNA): TGTGCCAGCAGTGAATCACCCCCACCTTGGAGTGGAGATACGCAGTATTTT.

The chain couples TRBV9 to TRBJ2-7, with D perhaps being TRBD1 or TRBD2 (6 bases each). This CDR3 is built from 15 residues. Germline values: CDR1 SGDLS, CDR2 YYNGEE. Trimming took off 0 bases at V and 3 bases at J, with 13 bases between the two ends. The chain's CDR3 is CASSVGPGGLYEQYF. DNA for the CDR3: TGTGCCAGCAGCGTAGGTCCCGGGGGCCTCTACGAGCAGTACTTC.

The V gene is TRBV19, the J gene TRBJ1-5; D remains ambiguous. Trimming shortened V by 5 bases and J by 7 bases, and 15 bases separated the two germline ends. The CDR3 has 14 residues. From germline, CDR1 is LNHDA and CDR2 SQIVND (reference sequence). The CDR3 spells CASSLRRAEQPQHF. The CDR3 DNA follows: TGTGCCAGTAGTTTGAGGAGGGCAGAGCAGCCCCAGCATTTT.

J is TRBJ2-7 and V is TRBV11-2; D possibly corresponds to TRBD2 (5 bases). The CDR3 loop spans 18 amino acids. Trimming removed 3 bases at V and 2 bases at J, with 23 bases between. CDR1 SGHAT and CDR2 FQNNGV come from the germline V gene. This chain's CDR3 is CASSFANEGARPTYEQYF. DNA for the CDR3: TGTGCCAGCAGCTTCGCCAACGAGGGAGCCCGCCCCACCTACGAGCAGTACTTC.

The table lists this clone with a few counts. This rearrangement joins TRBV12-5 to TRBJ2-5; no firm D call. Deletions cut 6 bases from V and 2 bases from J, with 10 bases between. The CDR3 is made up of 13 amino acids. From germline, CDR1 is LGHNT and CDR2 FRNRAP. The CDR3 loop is CASGKDLQETQYF. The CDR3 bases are TGTGCTAGTGGCAAGGACCTACAAGAGACCCAGTACTTC.

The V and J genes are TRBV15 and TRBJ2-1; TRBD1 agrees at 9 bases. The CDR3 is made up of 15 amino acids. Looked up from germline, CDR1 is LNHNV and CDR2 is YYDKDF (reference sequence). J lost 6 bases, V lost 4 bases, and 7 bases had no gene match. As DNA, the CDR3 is TGTGCCACCAGCATGGGACAGGGTGGCCGCAATGAGCAGTTCTTC. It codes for CATSMGQGGRNEQFF.

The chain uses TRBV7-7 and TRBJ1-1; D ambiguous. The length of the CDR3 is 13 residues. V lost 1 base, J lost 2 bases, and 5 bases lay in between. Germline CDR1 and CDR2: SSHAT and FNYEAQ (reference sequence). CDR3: CASSLDRNTEAFF. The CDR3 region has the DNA TGTGCCAGCAGCTTAGACAGAAACACTGAAGCTTTCTTT. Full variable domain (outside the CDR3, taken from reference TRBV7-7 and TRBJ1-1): GAGVSQSPRYKVTKRGQDVTLRCDPISSHATLYWYQQALGQGPEFLTYFNYEAQPDKSGLPSDRFSAERPEGSISTLTIQRTEQRDSAMYRCASSLDRNTEAFFGQGTRLTVV.

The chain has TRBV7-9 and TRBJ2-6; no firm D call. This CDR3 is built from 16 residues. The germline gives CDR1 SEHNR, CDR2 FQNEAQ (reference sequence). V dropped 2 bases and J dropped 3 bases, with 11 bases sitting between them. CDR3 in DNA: TGTGCCAGCAGCTTACTGACGGCGAATGGGGCCAACGTCCTGACTTTC. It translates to CASSLLTANGANVLTF.

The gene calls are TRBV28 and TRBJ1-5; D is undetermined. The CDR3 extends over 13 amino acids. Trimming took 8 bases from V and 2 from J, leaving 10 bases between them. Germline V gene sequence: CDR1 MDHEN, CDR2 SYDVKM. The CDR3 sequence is CASFTAGNQPQHF. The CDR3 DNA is TGTGCCAGCTTCACGGCAGGCAATCAGCCCCAGCATTTT.

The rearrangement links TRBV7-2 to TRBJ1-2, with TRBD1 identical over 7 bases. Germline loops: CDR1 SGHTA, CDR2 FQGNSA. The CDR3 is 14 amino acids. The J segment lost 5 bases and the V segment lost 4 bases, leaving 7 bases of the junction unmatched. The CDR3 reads CASSSDRAWYGYTF. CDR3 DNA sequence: TGTGCCAGCAGCTCCGACAGGGCATGGTATGGCTACACCTTC. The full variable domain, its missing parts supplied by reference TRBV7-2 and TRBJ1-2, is GAGVSQSPSNKVTEKGKDVELRCDPISGHTALYWYRQSLGQGLEFLIYFQGNSAPDKSGLPSDRFSAERTGGSVSTLTIQRTQQEDSAVYLCASSSDRAWYGYTFGSGTRLTVV.

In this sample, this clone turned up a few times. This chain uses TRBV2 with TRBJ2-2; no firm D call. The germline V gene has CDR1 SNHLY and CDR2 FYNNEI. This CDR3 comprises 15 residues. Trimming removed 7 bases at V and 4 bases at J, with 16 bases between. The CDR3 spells CASNLDNRVTGELFF. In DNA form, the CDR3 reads TGTGCCAGCAACCTCGACAACCGGGTCACCGGGGAGCTGTTTTTT.

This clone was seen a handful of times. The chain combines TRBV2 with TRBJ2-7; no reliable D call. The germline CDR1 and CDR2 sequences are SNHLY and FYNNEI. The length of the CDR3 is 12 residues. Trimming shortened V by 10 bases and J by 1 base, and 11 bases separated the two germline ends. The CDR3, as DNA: TGTGCCACCCGAGGTCGATCCTACGAGCAGTACTTC. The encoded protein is CATRGRSYEQYF.

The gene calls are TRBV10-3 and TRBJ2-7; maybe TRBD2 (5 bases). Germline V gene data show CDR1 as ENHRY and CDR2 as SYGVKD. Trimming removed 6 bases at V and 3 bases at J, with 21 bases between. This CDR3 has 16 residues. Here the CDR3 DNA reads TGTGCCATCAGCGTTTCTGGAGCGCGGGTTCGCTACGAGCAGTACTTC. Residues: CAISVSGARVRYEQYF.

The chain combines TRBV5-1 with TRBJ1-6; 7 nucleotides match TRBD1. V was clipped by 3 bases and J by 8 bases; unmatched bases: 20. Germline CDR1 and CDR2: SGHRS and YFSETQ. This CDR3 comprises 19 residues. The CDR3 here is CASSSWGGQNVMFDSPLHF. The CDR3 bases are TGCGCCAGCAGCTCATGGGGGGGACAGAATGTAATGTTTGATTCACCCCTCCACTTT.

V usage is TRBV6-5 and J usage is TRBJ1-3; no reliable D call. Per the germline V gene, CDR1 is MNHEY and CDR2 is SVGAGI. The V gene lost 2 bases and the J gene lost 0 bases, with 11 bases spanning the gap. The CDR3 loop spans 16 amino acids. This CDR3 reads CASSYGSSPSGNTIYF. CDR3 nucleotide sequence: TGTGCCAGCAGTTACGGAAGTTCCCCCTCTGGAAACACCATATATTTT.

The CDR3 protein is CASSWGATQYF. The CDR3 DNA reads TGTGCCAGCAGCTGGGGGGCGACCCAGTACTTC. This sequence joins TRBV5-6 and TRBJ2-5; D is tentatively TRBD1 or TRBD2 (6 bases each). CDR1 and CDR2 (germline): SGHDT, YYEEEE. This CDR3 is built from 11 residues. V dropped 3 bases and J dropped 7 bases, with 7 bases sitting between them.

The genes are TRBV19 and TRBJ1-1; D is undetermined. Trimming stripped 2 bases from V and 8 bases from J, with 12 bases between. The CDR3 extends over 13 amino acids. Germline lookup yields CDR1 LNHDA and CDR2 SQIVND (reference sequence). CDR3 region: CASSIILGTEAFF. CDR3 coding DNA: TGTGCCAGTAGTATAATTTTAGGAACCGAAGCTTTCTTT.

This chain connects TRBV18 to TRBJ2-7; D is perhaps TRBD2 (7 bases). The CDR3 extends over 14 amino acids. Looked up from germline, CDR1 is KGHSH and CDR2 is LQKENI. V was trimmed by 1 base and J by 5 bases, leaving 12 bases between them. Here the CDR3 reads CASSPRRGADEQYF. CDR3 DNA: TGTGCCAGCTCACCACGTCGGGGGGCCGACGAGCAGTACTTC. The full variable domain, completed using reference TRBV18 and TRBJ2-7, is NAGVMQNPRHLVRRRGQEARLRCSPMKGHSHVYWYRQLPEEGLKFMVYLQKENIIDESGMPKERFSAEFPKEGPSILRIQQVVRGDSAAYFCASSPRRGADEQYFGPGTRLTVT.

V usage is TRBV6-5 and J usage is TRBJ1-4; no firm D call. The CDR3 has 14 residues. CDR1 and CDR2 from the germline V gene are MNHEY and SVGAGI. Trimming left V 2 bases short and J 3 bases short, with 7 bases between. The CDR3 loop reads CASSYKGANEKLFF. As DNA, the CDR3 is TGTGCCAGCAGTTACAAGGGAGCTAATGAAAAACTGTTTTTT.

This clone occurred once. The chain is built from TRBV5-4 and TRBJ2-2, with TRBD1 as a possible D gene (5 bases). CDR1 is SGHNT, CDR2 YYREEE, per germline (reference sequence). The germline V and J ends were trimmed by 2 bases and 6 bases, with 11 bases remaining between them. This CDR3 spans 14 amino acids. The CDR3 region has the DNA TGTGCCAGCAGCTTAGCTGGGGCGGCCGGGGAGCTGTTTTTT. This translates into CASSLAGAAGELFF. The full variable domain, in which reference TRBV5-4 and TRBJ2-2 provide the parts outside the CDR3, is ETGVTQSPTHLIKTRGQQVTLRCSSQSGHNTVSWYQQALGQGPQFIFQYYREEENGRGNFPPRFSGLQFPNYSSELNVNALELDDSALYLCASSLAGAAGELFFGEGSRLTVL.